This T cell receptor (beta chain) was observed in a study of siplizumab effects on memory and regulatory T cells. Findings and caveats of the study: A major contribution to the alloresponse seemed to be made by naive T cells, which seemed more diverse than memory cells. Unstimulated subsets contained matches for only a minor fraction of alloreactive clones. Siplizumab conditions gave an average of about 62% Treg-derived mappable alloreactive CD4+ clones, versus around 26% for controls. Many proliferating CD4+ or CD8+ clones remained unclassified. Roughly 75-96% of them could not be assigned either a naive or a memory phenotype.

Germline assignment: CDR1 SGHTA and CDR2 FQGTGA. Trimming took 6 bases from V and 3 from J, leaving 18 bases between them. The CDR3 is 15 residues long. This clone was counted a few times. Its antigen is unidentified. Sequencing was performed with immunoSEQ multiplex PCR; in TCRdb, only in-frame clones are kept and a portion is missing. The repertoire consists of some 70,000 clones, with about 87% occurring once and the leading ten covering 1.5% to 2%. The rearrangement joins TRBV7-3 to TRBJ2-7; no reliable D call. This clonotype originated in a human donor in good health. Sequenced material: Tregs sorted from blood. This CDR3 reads CASSPDGNGLYEQYF. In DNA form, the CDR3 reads TGTGCCAGCAGTCCCGATGGTAACGGTCTCTACGAGCAGTACTTC.